These T cell receptor beta chains were read from a single sample in a study of robustness of blood B and T cell sequencing. TCRdb recomputed calls from the PCR reads with MiXCR, one row per CDR3 protein. The sample contains around 1,500 distinct CDR3 sequences, 50% to 70% of which appear only once. Sequenced material: peripheral blood. The receptors were sampled from a human donor in good health. Both conserved end residues are part of each CDR3. The order of the fields is V gene, clone size, J gene, D gene, CDR3 DNA, CDR3 protein. A D gene is named only where the DNA matches it firmly. The listing skips clone size in some rows; elsewhere it reads once, few, many or a size class.

TRBV4-1	large	TRBJ1-3	.	TGCGCCAGCAGCCAAGATTTGATTGGAAACACCATATATTTT	CASSQDLIGNTIYF
TRBV15	few	TRBJ1-2	.	TGTGCCACCAGCAGAGATAAGGCAGTACTCGGCGGCTACACCTTC	CATSRDKAVLGGYTF
TRBV6-2/TRBV6-3	.	TRBJ1-1	.	TGTGCCAGCAGTTACTTCCCCGAGGGGGTTTCTAACACTGAAGCTTTCTTT	CASSYFPEGVSNTEAFF
TRBV24-1	.	TRBJ2-6	.	TGTGCCACCAGTGATTCTGGTATCGCCTTCTCTGGGGCCAACGTCCTGACTTTC	CATSDSGIAFSGANVLTF
TRBV30	once	TRBJ2-2	.	TGTGCCTGGCTCGAGGGACTCGGGGGCACCGGGGAGCTGTTTTTT	CAWLEGLGGTGELFF
TRBV6-5	.	TRBJ2-1	TRBD2	TGTGCCAGCAGTTTTAGCGGGACTAGTGGCAATGAGCAGTTCTTC	CASSFSGTSGNEQFF
TRBV24-1	.	TRBJ2-2	.	TGTGCCCCGGCAGGGGATAACACCGGGGAGCTGTTTTTT	CAPAGDNTGELFF
TRBV2	once	TRBJ1-2	TRBD1	TGTGCCAGCAGTGTAGGGACAGGAGCCGGCTACACCTTC	CASSVGTGAGYTF
TRBV5-5	.	TRBJ2-3	.	TGTGCCAGCGGATACAGGACTCCTAGCACAGATACGCAGTATTTT	CASGYRTPSTDTQYF
TRBV20-1	.	TRBJ2-4	.	TGCAGTGCTCCTGGGACGAGGCGGGACATTCAGTACTTC	CSAPGTRRDIQYF